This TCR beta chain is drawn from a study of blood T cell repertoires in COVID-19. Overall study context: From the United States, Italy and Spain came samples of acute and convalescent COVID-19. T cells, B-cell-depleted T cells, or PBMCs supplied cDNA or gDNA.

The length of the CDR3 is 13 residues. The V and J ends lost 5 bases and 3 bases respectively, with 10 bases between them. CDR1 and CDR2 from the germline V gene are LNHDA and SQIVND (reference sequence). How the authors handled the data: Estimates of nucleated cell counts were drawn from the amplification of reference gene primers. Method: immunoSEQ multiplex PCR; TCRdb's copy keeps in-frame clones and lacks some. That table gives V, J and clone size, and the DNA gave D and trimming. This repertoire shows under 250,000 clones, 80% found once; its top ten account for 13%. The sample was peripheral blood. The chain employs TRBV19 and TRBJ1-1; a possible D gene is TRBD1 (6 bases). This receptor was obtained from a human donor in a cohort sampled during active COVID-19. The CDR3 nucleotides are TGTGCCAGTAGTCGTAACAGGGACACTGAAGCTTTCTTT. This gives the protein CASSRNRDTEAFF.